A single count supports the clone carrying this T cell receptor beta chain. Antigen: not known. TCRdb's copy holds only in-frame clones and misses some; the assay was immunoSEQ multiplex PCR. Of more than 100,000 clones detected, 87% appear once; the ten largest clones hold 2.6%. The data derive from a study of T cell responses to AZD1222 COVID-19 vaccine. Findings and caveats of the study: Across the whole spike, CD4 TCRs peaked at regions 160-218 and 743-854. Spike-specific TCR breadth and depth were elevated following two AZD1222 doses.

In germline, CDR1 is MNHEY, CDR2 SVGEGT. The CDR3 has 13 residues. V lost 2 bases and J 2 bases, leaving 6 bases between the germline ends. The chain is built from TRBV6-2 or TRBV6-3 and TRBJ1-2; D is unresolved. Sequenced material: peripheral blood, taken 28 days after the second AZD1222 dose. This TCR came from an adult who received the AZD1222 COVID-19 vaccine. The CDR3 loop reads CASSYDGNYGYTF. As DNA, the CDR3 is TGTGCCAGCAGTTACGACGGAAACTATGGCTACACCTTC.